The clone carrying this T cell receptor (delta chain) was seen a handful of times. The TCRdb protein, from a much larger clone, departs from this DNA's translation at residue 8, likely by read error; the protein shown derives from the DNA. This entry belongs to a study of gamma-delta T cells after stem cell transplantation. TCRdb made new clone calls on the RT-PCR reads using CATT. In the table there are roughly 700 delta-chain clones, around 1.1% of which are singletons. The length of the CDR3 is 15 residues. V was clipped by 4 bases and J by 3 bases; unmatched bases: 9. Germline V gene data show CDR1 as GEAIGNYY and CDR2 as EKD.

This chain uses TRDV2 with TRDJ1, with 8 positions matching TRDD3. The source of this sequence is a human donor. It is not recorded whose cells these are; they may come from a transplant donor. Input material: gamma-delta T cells. The CDR3 spells CACDLLGGTADKLIF. Here the CDR3 DNA reads TGTGCCTGTGATTTACTGGGGGGTACGGCCGATAAACTCATCTTT.